The rows below give T cell receptor beta chains drawn from one sample of a study of identical twins. MiXCR, run by TCRdb on the 5' RACE reads, gives a single entry per CDR3 protein. The sample has 1.5 million to 2 million distinct CDR3 sequences; 32% are singletons. The specimen was cord blood. All receptors come from a newborn girl in good health. CDR3s include the opening cysteine and the closing phenylalanine or tryptophan. Fields, in order: CDR3 protein, CDR3 DNA, D gene, J gene, clone size, V gene. D genes are given only for firm matches. Only part of the rows carry a size: once, few, many, or a class if the clone is expanded.

CALRTGASGANVLTF | TGTGCCTTAAGGACAGGCGCCTCTGGGGCCAACGTCCTGACTTTC | TRBD1 | TRBJ2-6 | NA | TRBV7-9
CATGTGDLKGYTEAFF | TGCGCCACCGGGACAGGGGACTTAAAAGGGTACACTGAAGCTTTCTTT | TRBD1 | TRBJ1-1 | few | TRBV5-1
CASSLAIHRDWGKETQYF | TGTGCCAGCAGCTTAGCAATACACAGGGATTGGGGGAAAGAGACCCAGTACTTC | NA | TRBJ2-5 | NA | TRBV7-9
CASSLDRSNGYTF | TGCGCCAGCAGCCTAGACAGGTCCAATGGCTACACCTTC | NA | TRBJ1-2 | NA | TRBV5-1
CASTASQENTEAFF | TGCGCCAGCACGGCGTCACAGGAGAACACTGAAGCTTTCTTT | NA | TRBJ1-1 | NA | TRBV5-1
CSSSLRGQVSYEQYF | TGTTCCAGCTCTCTAAGGGGACAGGTCAGCTACGAGCAGTACTTC | TRBD1 | TRBJ2-7 | NA | TRBV2
CSAAQGTKNIQYF | TGCAGTGCTGCCCAGGGGACCAAAAACATTCAGTACTTC | NA | TRBJ2-4 | NA | TRBV20-1
CSSRSPLHF | TGCAGCTCCCGCTCACCCCTCCACTTT | NA | TRBJ1-6 | few | TRBV20-1
CASSPDYYYNEQFF | TGTGCCAGCAGCCCCGACTATTACTACAATGAGCAGTTCTTC | NA | TRBJ2-1 | few | TRBV7-2
CASSLGHRTFISPLHF | TGTGCCAGCAGCTTAGGACACAGGACCTTTATCTCACCCCTCCACTTT | NA | TRBJ1-6 | NA | TRBV7-2
CASSLERINEKLFF | TGTGCCAGCAGCTTAGAAAGGATCAATGAAAAACTGTTTTTT | NA | TRBJ1-4 | NA | TRBV7-9
CASSLALTGEQYF | TGTGCCAGCAGTTTAGCGTTGACGGGTGAGCAGTACTTC | NA | TRBJ2-4 | once | TRBV12-3/TRBV12-4
CASSRDIFTDTQYF | TGTGCCAGCAGCCGGGACATCTTCACAGATACGCAGTATTTT | NA | TRBJ2-3 | few | TRBV7-2
CSAPKMHREGYGYTF | TGCAGTGCTCCAAAGATGCACAGGGAGGGCTATGGCTACACCTTC | NA | TRBJ1-2 | many | TRBV20-1
CASRSGSLAEQFF | TGTGCCAGCCGGAGCGGGAGTCTTGCCGAGCAGTTCTTC | TRBD2 | TRBJ2-1 | few | TRBV28
CSVKWGHNEQYF | TGCAGCGTCAAGTGGGGGCACAATGAGCAGTACTTC | NA | TRBJ2-7 | few | TRBV29-1
CASSYRLAQITDTQYF | TGTGCCAGCAGTTACCGCCTAGCTCAGATCACAGATACGCAGTATTTT | NA | TRBJ2-3 | NA | TRBV6-2/TRBV6-3
CASSLSRTILSPDTQYF | TGTGCCAGCAGTTTATCCCGGACTATCTTGAGCCCAGATACGCAGTATTTT | NA | TRBJ2-3 | few | TRBV27
CASSQGLAGGQGNEQYF | TGTGCCAGCAGCCAAGGACTAGCGGGGGGGCAAGGGAATGAGCAGTACTTC | TRBD2 | TRBJ2-7 | NA | TRBV3-1
CAISLAGYNEQFF | TGTGCCATCAGTCTAGCGGGATACAATGAGCAGTTCTTC | TRBD2 | TRBJ2-1 | few | TRBV10-3
CSAARTLADTQYF | TGCAGTGCTGCCCGGACCCTAGCAGATACGCAGTATTTT | NA | TRBJ2-3 | NA | TRBV20-1
CASSLRGLRGPDNEQFF | TGCGCCAGCAGCTTAAGGGGCCTGCGGGGGCCTGACAATGAGCAGTTCTTC | NA | TRBJ2-1 | NA | TRBV5-1